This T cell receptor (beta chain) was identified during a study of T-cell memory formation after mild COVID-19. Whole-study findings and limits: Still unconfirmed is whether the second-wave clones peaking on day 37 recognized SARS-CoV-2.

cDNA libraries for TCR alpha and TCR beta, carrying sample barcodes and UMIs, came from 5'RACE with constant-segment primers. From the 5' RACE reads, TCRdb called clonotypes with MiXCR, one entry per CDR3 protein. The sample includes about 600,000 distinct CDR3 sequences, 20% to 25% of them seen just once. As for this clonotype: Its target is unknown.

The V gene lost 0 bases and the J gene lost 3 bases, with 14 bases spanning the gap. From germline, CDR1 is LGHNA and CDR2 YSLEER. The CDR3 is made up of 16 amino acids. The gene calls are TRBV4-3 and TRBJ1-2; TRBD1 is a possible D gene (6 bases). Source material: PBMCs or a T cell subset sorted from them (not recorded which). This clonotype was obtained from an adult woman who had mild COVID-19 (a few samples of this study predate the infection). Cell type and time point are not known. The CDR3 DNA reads TGCGCCAGCAGCCAAGATAACACGGGGGCCTACTATGGCTACACCTTC. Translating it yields CASSQDNTGAYYGYTF.